One sample yielded the 4 T cell receptor beta chains listed below, sequenced in a study of T cell responses to AZD1222 COVID-19 vaccine. Profiled with immunoSEQ multiplex PCR; TCRdb holds only in-frame clones, not every one. The table has just over 90,000 clones, approximately 90% seen once; the top ten hold about 2.4%. The specimen was peripheral blood, collected 28 days after the second AZD1222 dose. These receptor sequences come from an adult who received the AZD1222 COVID-19 vaccine.

This chain links TRBV6-1 with TRBJ2-1; maybe TRBD1 (6 bases). Trimming removed 6 bases from V and 12 bases from J, with 12 bases in between. The CDR3 is 11 amino acids. Germline V gene sequence: CDR1 MNHNS, CDR2 SASEGT. The CDR3 sequence is CASRTGTSQFF. Here the CDR3 DNA reads TGTGCCAGCAGAACCGGGACATCGCAGTTCTTC.

J is TRBJ1-5 and V is TRBV12-5, with D possibly being TRBD1 (6 bases). The V gene's germline CDR1 is LGHNT and CDR2 FRNRAP. There are 14 residues in the CDR3. With 8 bases removed from V and 9 bases from J, the gap between germline ends came to 20 bases. The CDR3 here is CASTRQDPSGPQHF. The CDR3, as DNA: TGTGCTAGTACGAGACAGGACCCATCGGGGCCCCAGCATTTT.

This clone came up once. The chain couples TRBV3-1 (or the pseudogene TRBV3-2) to TRBJ1-2; D not resolved. Deletions cut 0 bases from V and 8 bases from J, with 16 bases between. Germline values: CDR1 LGHDT, CDR2 YNNKEL (reference sequence). The CDR3 totals 15 residues. The CDR3 protein is CASSQEGRAGFGYTF. As DNA, the CDR3 is TGTGCCAGCAGCCAAGAAGGTCGGGCGGGGTTCGGCTACACCTTC.

This chain connects TRBV7-9 to TRBJ2-3; 9 bases agree with TRBD2. Germline trimming cut 1 base from V and 3 bases from J; bases unmatched to any gene: 8. Germline values: CDR1 SEHNR, CDR2 FQNEAQ (reference sequence). This CDR3 has 17 amino acids. CDR3 amino acids: CASSLVVSGSGTDTQYF. The CDR3 region has the DNA TGTGCCAGCAGCTTAGTCGTTAGCGGGAGTGGAACAGATACGCAGTATTTT.